A single sample is the source of the 19 T cell receptor beta chains below, sequenced in a study of STAT3 mutations in large granular lymphocyte leukemia. Whole-study findings and limits: Every T-cell large granular lymphocyte leukemia patient had at least one immunodominant TCR beta clonotype.

Measured with immunoSEQ multiplex PCR; TCRdb has only the in-frame clones, and not every one. The table has over 30,000 clones, 86% seen once; the top ten hold about 13%. No cognate antigen is known for these TCRs. Sequencing was carried out using peripheral blood mononuclear cells. The receptor set was obtained from a man in his sixties with T-cell large granular lymphocyte leukemia. Some clones in this sample may be carry-over from other donors' samples.

The V call is TRBV5-6, the J call TRBJ2-7, with a possible D match to TRBD2 (6 bases). Germline CDR1 SGHDT, CDR2 YYEEEE. CDR3 size: 13 residues. Trimming removed 4 bases at V and 3 bases at J, with 11 bases between. CDR3 amino acids: CASSPGTVYEQYF. The CDR3 DNA sequence: TGTGCCAGCAGCCCCGGGACTGTCTACGAGCAGTACTTC.

The rearrangement links TRBV5-1 to TRBJ2-5; the D gene is possibly TRBD1 (5 bases). CDR3 length: 14 residues. The germline V and J ends were trimmed by 1 base and 3 bases, with 10 bases remaining between them. From germline, CDR1 is SGHRS and CDR2 YFSETQ. CDR3 DNA: TGCGCCAGCAGCTTGTTAACAGGAGAAGAGACCCAGTACTTC. This gives the protein CASSLLTGEETQYF.

The CDR3 DNA follows: TGTGCCACTGGTGGGGACGCAAGCTCCTACGAGCAGTACTTC. Protein sequence: CATGGDASSYEQYF. J is TRBJ2-7 and V is TRBV2; D tentatively reads TRBD1 or TRBD2 (5 bases each). The V end lost 10 bases, the J end lost 0 bases, and 16 bases lay between the germline ends. There are 14 residues in the CDR3. Germline CDR1 is SNHLY and CDR2 is FYNNEI. The variable domain in full, with the rest retrieved from reference TRBV2 and TRBJ2-7, is EPEVTQTPSHQVTQMGQEVILRCVPISNHLYFYWYRQILGQKVEFLVSFYNNEISEKSEIFDDQFSVERPDGSNFTLKIRSTKLEDSAMYFCATGGDASSYEQYFGPGTRLTVT.

This chain connects TRBV5-4 to TRBJ2-1; possible D gene TRBD1, 5 bases. CDR1 and CDR2 (germline): SGHNT, YYREEE (reference sequence). V was pared by 0 bases and J by 9 bases, with 22 bases between. The length of the CDR3 is 17 residues. CDR3 nucleotides: TGTGCCAGCAGCTTGGGCCCCAATGGGGCTTATCCGGGTGAGCAGTTCTTC. This sequence encodes CASSLGPNGAYPGEQFF. The full variable domain, rest sourced from reference TRBV5-4 and TRBJ2-1, is ETGVTQSPTHLIKTRGQQVTLRCSSQSGHNTVSWYQQALGQGPQFIFQYYREEENGRGNFPPRFSGLQFPNYSSELNVNALELDDSALYLCASSLGPNGAYPGEQFFGPGTRLTVL.

The chain couples TRBV4-1 to TRBJ2-7, with D perhaps TRBD1 or TRBD2 (6 bases each). Germline V gene sequence: CDR1 MGHRA, CDR2 YSYEKL. Trimming shortened V by 0 bases and J by 6 bases, and 18 bases separated the two germline ends. The CDR3 consists of 16 residues. The CDR3 loop reads CASSQEGGGRYGEQYF. For the CDR3, the DNA is TGCGCCAGCAGCCAAGAAGGTGGGGGGCGATATGGCGAGCAGTACTTC.

The gene calls are TRBV29-1 and TRBJ2-3; unclear D gene. This CDR3 comprises 12 residues. V lost 8 bases and J lost 2, with 11 bases in between. Germline lookup yields CDR1 SQVTM and CDR2 ANQGSEA. The CDR3 here is CSTLSATDTQYF. The CDR3 DNA is TGCAGCACCCTCTCGGCCACAGATACGCAGTATTTT.

This chain's CDR3 is CASTGNSYEQYF. The CDR3 coding sequence is TGTGCCTCGACAGGGAATTCCTACGAGCAGTACTTC. The chain carries TRBV28 and TRBJ2-7, with TRBD1 matching 7 bases. The germline gives CDR1 MDHEN, CDR2 SYDVKM. J was trimmed by 1 base and V by 11 bases; bases with no gene match: 5. The CDR3 contains 12 residues.

CDR3 nucleotides: TGTGCCAGCAGCTTGGGGACAGGGAAAGCTTTCTTT. Residues: CASSLGTGKAFF. The chain is built from TRBV5-6 and TRBJ1-1, with TRBD1 matching 8 bases. The CDR3 totals 12 residues. With V trimmed by 0 bases and J by 9 bases, 1 base remained unmatched. CDR1 is SGHDT and CDR2 is YYEEEE in the germline V gene.

This rearrangement joins TRBV5-8 to TRBJ2-7; maybe TRBD2 (6 bases). The V end was cut by 0 bases, the J end by 1 base, with 8 bases between. The CDR3 has 14 amino acids. The germline gives CDR1 SGHTS, CDR2 YDEGEE. The CDR3 sequence: CASSLAGESYEQYF. Here the CDR3 DNA reads TGTGCCAGCAGCTTGGCGGGAGAATCCTACGAGCAGTACTTC.

This chain joins TRBV29-1 and TRBJ2-1; TRBD2 matches 13 bases. Trimming took 6 bases from V and 1 from J; bases not matched to a gene: 9. Germline CDR1 SQVTM, CDR2 ANQGSEA. The CDR3 has 17 amino acids. In DNA, the CDR3 is TGCAGCGTCCGGGGGGGACTAGCGGGGCCTTCCTACAATGAGCAGTTCTTC. As protein: CSVRGGLAGPSYNEQFF.

This clone was recorded a few times. V gene TRBV25-1 combines with J gene TRBJ2-3; D might be TRBD1 (6 bases). This CDR3 has 13 amino acids. CDR1 and CDR2 from the germline V gene are MGHDK and SYGVNS. The V end lost 5 bases, the J end lost 6 bases, and 12 bases lay between the germline ends. The CDR3, as DNA: TGTGCCAGCAGTTACAGGGCCGCGGATACGCAGTATTTT. This translates into CASSYRAADTQYF.

This sequence joins TRBV5-5 and TRBJ2-1; 8 positions agree with TRBD2. Losses at the gene ends were 2 bases for V and 6 bases for J; bases not matched to a gene: 7. CDR3 length: 15 residues. Germline loops: CDR1 SGHKS, CDR2 YYEKEE (reference sequence). DNA for the CDR3: TGTGCCAGCAGCTTTCTCCGGGAGGGTGGCAATGAGCAGTTCTTC. Translating it yields CASSFLREGGNEQFF.

The chain couples TRBV19 to TRBJ1-5; 9 bases map to TRBD1. Germline V lookup: CDR1 LNHDA, CDR2 SQIVND (reference sequence). The CDR3 runs to 18 residues. Trimming at V came to 3 bases and at J to 0 bases, leaving 9 bases not matched to a gene. In DNA, the CDR3 is TGTGCCAGTAGTATCTCCGGACAGGGGTTAAGTAGCAATCAGCCCCAGCATTTT. This gives the protein CASSISGQGLSSNQPQHF.

The chain carries TRBV14 and TRBJ1-1; D remains ambiguous. The CDR3 covers 14 residues. Trimming shortened V by 7 bases and J by 1 base, and 13 bases separated the two germline ends. CDR1 SGHDN and CDR2 FVKESK come from the germline V gene. CDR3 in DNA: TGTGCCAGCACCGCATGGACGGGGAACACTGAAGCTTTCTTT. The encoded protein is CASTAWTGNTEAFF.

The rearrangement links TRBV18 to TRBJ2-1; no firm D call. CDR1 and CDR2 (germline): KGHSH, LQKENI. The CDR3 is 11 residues long. Trimming took off 9 bases at V and 9 bases at J, with 12 bases between the two ends. The CDR3 protein is CARERGSEQFF. CDR3 sequence (DNA): TGTGCCAGAGAGCGTGGAAGTGAGCAGTTCTTC.

CDR3 bases: TGTGCCAGCAGTTTCCCTTCCCTCTATGGCTACACCTTC. This sequence encodes CASSFPSLYGYTF. The rearrangement links TRBV7-2 to TRBJ1-2; the D is unclear. This CDR3 has 13 residues. Germline V gene lookup returns CDR1 SGHTA and CDR2 FQGNSA. Between the trimmed V and J ends, which lost 6 bases and 4 bases, there was a span of 12 bases.

The gene calls are TRBV14 and TRBJ2-3; D uncertain. Germline loops: CDR1 SGHDN, CDR2 FVKESK. The CDR3 spans 12 residues. V lost 0 bases, J lost 5 bases, and 3 bases lay in between. The CDR3 sequence: CASSQERDTQYF. The CDR3 DNA follows: TGTGCCAGCAGCCAAGAGCGAGATACGCAGTATTTT.

In this sample, this clone turned up a few times. The rearrangement joins TRBV6-4 to TRBJ2-1; D is undetermined. CDR3 length: 11 residues. In germline, CDR1 is MRHNA, CDR2 SNTAGT. CDR3 sequence reads: CPPSSDNEQFF. CDR3 coding DNA: TGTCCCCCCTCGTCCGACAATGAGCAGTTCTTC.

CDR3 nucleotides: TGTGCCAGCAGCTTAGAGACTAGGGGGGTGGCGCAGTATTTT. Protein: CASSLETRGVAQYF. This chain uses TRBV7-2 with TRBJ2-3, with D perhaps assigned TRBD1 or TRBD2 (6 bases each). The CDR3 contains 14 residues. Per germline, CDR1 SGHTA and CDR2 FQGNSA. Trimming stripped 1 base from V and 10 bases from J, with 15 bases between. Looking up the rest from reference TRBV7-2 and TRBJ2-3 gives the full variable domain: GAGVSQSPSNKVTEKGKDVELRCDPISGHTALYWYRQSLGQGLEFLIYFQGNSAPDKSGLPSDRFSAERTGGSVSTLTIQRTQQEDSAVYLCASSLETRGVAQYFGPGTRLTVL.